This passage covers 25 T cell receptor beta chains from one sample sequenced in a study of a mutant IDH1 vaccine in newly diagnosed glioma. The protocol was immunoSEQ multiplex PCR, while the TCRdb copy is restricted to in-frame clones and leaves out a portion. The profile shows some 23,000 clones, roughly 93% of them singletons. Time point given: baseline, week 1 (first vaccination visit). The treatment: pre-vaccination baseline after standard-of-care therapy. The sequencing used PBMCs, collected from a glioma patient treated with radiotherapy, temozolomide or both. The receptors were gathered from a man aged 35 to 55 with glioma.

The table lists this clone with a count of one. CDR3 bases: TGCGCCAGCAGCCAAGATTTCACGGGTGATAACTATGGCTACACCTTC. Residues: CASSQDFTGDNYGYTF. The chain has TRBV4-3 and TRBJ1-2, with D uncertain. The CDR3 is 16 residues long. The germline CDR1 and CDR2 sequences are LGHNA and YSLEER. V was shortened by 0 bases and J by 1 base, with 12 bases between the two germline ends.

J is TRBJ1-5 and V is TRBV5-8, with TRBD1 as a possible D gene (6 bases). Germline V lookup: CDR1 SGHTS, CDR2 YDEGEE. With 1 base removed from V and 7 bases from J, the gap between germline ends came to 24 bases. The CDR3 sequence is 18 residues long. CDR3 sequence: CASSLNFGDQGTTQPQHF. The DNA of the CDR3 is TGTGCCAGCAGCTTGAACTTTGGTGACCAGGGGACCACGCAGCCCCAGCATTTT.

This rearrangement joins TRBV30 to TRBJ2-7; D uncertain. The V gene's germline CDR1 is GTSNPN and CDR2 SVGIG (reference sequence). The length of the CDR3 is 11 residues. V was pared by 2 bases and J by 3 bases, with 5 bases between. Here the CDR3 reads CAWSNSYEQYF. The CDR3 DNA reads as TGTGCCTGGAGTAATAGCTACGAGCAGTACTTC.

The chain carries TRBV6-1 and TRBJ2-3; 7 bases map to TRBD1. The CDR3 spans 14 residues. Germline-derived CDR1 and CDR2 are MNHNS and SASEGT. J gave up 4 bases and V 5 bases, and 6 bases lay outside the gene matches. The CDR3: CASSKDRVADTQYF. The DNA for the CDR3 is TGTGCCAGCAGTAAAGACAGGGTCGCAGATACGCAGTATTTT.

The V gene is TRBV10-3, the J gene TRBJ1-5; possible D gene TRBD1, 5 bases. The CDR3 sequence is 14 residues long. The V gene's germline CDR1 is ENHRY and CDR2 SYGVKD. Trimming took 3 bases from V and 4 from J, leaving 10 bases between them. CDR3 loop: CAISELGENQPQHF. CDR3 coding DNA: TGTGCCATCAGTGAACTGGGGGAGAATCAGCCCCAGCATTTT.

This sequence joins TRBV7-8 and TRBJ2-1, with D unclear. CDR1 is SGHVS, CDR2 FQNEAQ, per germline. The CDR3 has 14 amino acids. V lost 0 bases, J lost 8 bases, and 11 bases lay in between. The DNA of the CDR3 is TGTGCCAGCAGCTTAGCGGAGTTAAGCCATGAGCAGTTCTTC. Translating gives CASSLAELSHEQFF.

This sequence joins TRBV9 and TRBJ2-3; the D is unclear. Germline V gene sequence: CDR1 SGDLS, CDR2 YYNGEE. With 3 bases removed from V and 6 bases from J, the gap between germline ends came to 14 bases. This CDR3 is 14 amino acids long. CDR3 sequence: CASSAALVGDTQYF. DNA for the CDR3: TGTGCCAGCAGCGCCGCCCTCGTGGGGGATACGCAGTATTTT.

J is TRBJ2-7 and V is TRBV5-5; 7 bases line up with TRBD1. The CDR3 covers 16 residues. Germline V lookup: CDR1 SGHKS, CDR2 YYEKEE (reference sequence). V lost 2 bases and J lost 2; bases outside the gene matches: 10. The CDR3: CASSFTFRDRTYEQYF. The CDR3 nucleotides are TGTGCCAGCAGCTTCACCTTCCGGGACAGAACCTACGAGCAGTACTTC.

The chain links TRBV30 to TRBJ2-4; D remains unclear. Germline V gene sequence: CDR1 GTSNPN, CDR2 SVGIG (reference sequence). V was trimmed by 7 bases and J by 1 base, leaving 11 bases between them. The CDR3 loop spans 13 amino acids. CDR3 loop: CAFEERAKNIQYF. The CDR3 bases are TGTGCCTTCGAGGAGAGGGCCAAAAACATTCAGTACTTC.

The DNA of the CDR3 is TGTGCCAGCAGCATTGGGGGAGGGGTAAATCAGCCCCAGCATTTT. Its translation: CASSIGGGVNQPQHF. The chain combines TRBV5-4 with TRBJ1-5; the D gene is possibly TRBD1 (5 bases). V lost 4 bases and J 4 bases, leaving 15 bases between the germline ends. The CDR3 is 15 amino acids. The germline V gene has CDR1 SGHNT and CDR2 YYREEE (reference sequence). Supplemented by reference TRBV5-4 and TRBJ1-5, the full variable domain reads ETGVTQSPTHLIKTRGQQVTLRCSSQSGHNTVSWYQQALGQGPQFIFQYYREEENGRGNFPPRFSGLQFPNYSSELNVNALELDDSALYLCASSIGGGVNQPQHFGDGTRLSIL.

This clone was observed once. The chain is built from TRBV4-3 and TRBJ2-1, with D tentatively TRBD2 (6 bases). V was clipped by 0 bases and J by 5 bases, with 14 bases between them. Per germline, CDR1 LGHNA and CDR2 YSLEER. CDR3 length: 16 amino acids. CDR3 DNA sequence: TGCGCCAGCAGCCAAGACCCGCGGGGTGAAAACAATGAGCAGTTCTTC. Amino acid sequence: CASSQDPRGENNEQFF.

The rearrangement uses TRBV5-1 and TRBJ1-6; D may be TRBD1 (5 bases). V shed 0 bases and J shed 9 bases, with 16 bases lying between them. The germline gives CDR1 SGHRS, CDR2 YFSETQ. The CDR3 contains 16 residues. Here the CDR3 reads CASSLVGVLEGSPLHF. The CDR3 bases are TGCGCCAGCAGCTTGGTGGGGGTGTTAGAGGGTTCACCCCTCCACTTT.

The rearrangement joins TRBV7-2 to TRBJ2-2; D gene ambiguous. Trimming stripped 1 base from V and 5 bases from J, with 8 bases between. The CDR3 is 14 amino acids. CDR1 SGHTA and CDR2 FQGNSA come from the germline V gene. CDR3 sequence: CASSLGQLTGELFF. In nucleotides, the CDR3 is TGTGCCAGCAGCTTAGGACAACTTACCGGGGAGCTGTTTTTT.

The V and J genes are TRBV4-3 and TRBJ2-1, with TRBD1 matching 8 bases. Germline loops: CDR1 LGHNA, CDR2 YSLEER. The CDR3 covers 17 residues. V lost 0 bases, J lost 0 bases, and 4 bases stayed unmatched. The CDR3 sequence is CASSQDRTGSSYNEQFF. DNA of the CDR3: TGCGCCAGCAGCCAAGACCGGACAGGGAGCTCCTACAATGAGCAGTTCTTC.

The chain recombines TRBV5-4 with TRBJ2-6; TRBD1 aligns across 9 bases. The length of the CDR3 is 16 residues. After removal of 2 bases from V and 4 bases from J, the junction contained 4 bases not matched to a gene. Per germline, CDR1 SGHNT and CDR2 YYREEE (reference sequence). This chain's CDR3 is CASSFTGGTGANVLTF. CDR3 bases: TGTGCCAGCAGCTTTACAGGGGGCACCGGGGCCAACGTCCTGACTTTC.

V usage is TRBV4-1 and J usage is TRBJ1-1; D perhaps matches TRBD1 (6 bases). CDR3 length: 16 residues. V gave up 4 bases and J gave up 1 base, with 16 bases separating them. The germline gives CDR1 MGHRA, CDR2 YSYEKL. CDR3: CASSPRTPTGNTEAFF. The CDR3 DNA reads TGCGCCAGCAGCCCCCGCACCCCGACAGGGAACACTGAAGCTTTCTTT.

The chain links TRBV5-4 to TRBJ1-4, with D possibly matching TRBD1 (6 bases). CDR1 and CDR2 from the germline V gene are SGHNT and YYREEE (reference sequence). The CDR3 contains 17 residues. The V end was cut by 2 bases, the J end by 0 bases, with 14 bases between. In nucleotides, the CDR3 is TGTGCCAGCAGCTTCGGGGGGGCTGGAGCAACTAATGAAAAACTGTTTTTT. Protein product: CASSFGGAGATNEKLFF.

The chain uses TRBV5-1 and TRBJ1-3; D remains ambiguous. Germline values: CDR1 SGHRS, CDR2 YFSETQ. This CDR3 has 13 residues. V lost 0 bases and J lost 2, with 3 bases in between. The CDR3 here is CASSLAPGNTIYF. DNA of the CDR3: TGCGCCAGCAGCTTGGCCCCTGGAAACACCATATATTTT. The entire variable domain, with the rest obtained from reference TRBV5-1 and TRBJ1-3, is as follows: KAGVTQTPRYLIKTRGQQVTLSCSPISGHRSVSWYQQTPGQGLQFLFEYFSETQRNKGNFPGRFSGRQFSNSRSEMNVSTLELGDSALYLCASSLAPGNTIYFGEGSWLTVV.

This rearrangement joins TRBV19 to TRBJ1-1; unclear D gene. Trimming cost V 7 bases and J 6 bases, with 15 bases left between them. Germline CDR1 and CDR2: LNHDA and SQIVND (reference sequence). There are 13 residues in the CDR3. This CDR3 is CASNERMVAEAFF. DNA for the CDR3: TGTGCCAGTAACGAAAGAATGGTAGCTGAAGCTTTCTTT.

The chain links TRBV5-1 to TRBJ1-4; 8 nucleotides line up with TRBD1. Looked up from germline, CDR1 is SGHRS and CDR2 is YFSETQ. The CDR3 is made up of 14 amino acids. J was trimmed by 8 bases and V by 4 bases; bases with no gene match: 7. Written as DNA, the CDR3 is TGCGCCAGCAGCACAGGGGGTTACGGCGAAAAACTGTTTTTT. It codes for CASSTGGYGEKLFF.

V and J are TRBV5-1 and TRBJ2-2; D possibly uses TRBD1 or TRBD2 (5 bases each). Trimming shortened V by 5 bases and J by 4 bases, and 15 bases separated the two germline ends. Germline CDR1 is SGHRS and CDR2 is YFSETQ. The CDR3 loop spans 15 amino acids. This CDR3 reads CASRFTSGTTGELFF. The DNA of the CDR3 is TGCGCCAGCAGATTTACATCAGGGACCACCGGGGAGCTGTTTTTT.

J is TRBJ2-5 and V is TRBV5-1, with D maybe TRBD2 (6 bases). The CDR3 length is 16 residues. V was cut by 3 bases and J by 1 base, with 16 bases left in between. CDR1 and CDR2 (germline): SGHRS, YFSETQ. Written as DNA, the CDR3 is TGCGCCAGCAGCTGGGGGGATTCCAGGGCCCAAGAGACCCAGTACTTC. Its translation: CASSWGDSRAQETQYF.

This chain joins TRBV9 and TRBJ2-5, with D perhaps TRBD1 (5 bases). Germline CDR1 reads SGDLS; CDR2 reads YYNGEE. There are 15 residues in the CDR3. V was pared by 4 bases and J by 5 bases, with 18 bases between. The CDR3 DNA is TGTGCCAGCAGCCCCTGGAAGGGGAAGGGGGAGACCCAGTACTTC. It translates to CASSPWKGKGETQYF.

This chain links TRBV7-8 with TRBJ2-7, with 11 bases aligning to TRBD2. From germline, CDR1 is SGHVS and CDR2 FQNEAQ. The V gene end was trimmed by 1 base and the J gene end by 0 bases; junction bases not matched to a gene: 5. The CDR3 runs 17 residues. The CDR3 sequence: CASSLGPTSGVSYEQYF. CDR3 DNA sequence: TGTGCCAGCAGCTTAGGGCCGACTAGCGGGGTCTCCTACGAGCAGTACTTC. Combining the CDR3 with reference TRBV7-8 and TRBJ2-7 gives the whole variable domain GAGVSQSPRYKVAKRGQDVALRCDPISGHVSLFWYQQALGQGPEFLTYFQNEAQLDKSGLPSDRFFAERPEGSVSTLKIQRTQQEDSAVYLCASSLGPTSGVSYEQYFGPGTRLTVT.

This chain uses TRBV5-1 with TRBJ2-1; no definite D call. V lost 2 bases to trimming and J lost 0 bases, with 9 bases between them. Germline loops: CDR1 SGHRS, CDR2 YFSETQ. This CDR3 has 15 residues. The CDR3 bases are TGCGCCAGCAGCTTAGATTCGAGCTCCTACAATGAGCAGTTCTTC. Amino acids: CASSLDSSSYNEQFF.